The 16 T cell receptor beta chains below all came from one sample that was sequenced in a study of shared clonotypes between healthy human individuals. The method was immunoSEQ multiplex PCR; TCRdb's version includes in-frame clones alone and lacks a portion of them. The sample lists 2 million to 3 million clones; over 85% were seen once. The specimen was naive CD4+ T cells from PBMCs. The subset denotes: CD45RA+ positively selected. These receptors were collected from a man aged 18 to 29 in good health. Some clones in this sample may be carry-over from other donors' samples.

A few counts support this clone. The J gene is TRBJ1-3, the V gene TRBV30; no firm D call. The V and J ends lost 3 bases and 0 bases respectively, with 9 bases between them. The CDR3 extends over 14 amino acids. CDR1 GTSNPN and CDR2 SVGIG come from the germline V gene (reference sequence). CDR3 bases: TGTGCCTGGAGCCAAGACCTCTCTGGAAACACCATATATTTT. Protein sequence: CAWSQDLSGNTIYF.

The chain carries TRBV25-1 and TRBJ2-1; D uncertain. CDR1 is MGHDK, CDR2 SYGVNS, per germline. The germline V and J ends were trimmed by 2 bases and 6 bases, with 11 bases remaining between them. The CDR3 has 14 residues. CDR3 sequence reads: CASSETQVLNEQFF. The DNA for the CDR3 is TGTGCCAGCAGTGAAACCCAGGTCCTCAATGAGCAGTTCTTC.

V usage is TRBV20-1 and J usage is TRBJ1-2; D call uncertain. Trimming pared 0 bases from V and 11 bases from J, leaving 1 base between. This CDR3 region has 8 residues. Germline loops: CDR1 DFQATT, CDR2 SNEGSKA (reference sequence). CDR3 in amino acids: CSARDYTF. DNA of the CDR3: TGCAGTGCTAGAGATTACACCTTC.

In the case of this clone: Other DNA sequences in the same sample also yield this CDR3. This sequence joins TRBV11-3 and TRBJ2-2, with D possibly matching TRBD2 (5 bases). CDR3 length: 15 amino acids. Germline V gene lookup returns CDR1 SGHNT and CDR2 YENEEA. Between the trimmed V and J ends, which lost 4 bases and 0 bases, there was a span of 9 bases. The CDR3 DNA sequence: TGTGCCAGCAGCTCGACCGGGACGAACACCGGGGAGCTGTTTTTT. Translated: CASSSTGTNTGELFF.

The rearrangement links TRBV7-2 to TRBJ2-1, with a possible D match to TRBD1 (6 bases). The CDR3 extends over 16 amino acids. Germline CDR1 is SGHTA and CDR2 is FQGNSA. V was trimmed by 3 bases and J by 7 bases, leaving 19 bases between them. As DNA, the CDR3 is TGTGCCAGCAGCTTGTATGGGGCAGGGGTTAGGAATGAGCAGTTCTTC. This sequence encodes CASSLYGAGVRNEQFF.

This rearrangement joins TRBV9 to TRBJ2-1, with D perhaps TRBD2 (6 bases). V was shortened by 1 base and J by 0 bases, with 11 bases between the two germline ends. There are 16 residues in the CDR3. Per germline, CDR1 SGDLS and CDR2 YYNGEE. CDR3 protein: CASSVRAGLSYNEQFF. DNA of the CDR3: TGTGCCAGCAGCGTAAGGGCGGGACTCTCCTACAATGAGCAGTTCTTC. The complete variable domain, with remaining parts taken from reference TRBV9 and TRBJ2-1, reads DSGVTQTPKHLITATGQRVTLRCSPRSGDLSVYWYQQSLDQGLQFLIQYYNGEERAKGNILERFSAQQFPDLHSELNLSSLELGDSALYFCASSVRAGLSYNEQFFGPGTRLTVL.

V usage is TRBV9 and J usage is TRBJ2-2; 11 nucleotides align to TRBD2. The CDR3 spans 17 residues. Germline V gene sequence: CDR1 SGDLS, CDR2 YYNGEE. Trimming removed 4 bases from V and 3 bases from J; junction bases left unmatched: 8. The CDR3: CASSLYSGRVDTGELFF. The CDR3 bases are TGTGCCAGCAGCTTGTATAGCGGGAGGGTGGACACCGGGGAGCTGTTTTTT.

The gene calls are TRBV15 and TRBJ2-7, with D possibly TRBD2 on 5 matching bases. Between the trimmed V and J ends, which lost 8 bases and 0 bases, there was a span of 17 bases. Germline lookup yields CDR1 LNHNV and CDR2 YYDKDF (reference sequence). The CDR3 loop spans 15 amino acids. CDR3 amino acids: CATSHPVGSSYEQYF. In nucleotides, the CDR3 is TGTGCCACCTCTCACCCGGTGGGGAGCTCCTACGAGCAGTACTTC.

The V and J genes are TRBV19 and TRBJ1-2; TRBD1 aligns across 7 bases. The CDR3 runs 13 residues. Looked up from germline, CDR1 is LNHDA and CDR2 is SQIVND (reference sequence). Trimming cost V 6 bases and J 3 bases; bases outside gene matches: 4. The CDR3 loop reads CASRPTGDYGYTF. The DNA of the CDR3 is TGTGCCAGTAGACCTACAGGGGACTATGGCTACACCTTC. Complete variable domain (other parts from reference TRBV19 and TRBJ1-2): DGGITQSPKYLFRKEGQNVTLSCEQNLNHDAMYWYRQDPGQGLRLIYYSQIVNDFQKGDIAEGYSVSREKKESFPLTVTSAQKNPTAFYLCASRPTGDYGYTFGSGTRLTVV.

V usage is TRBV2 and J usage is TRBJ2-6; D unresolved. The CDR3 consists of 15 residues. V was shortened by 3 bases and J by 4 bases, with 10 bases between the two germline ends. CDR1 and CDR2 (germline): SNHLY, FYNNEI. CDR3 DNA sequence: TGTGCCAGCAGTGAGTCGGTTTCGGGGGCCAACGTCCTGACTTTC. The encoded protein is CASSESVSGANVLTF. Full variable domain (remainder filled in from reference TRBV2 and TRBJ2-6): EPEVTQTPSHQVTQMGQEVILRCVPISNHLYFYWYRQILGQKVEFLVSFYNNEISEKSEIFDDQFSVERPDGSNFTLKIRSTKLEDSAMYFCASSESVSGANVLTFGAGSRLTVL.

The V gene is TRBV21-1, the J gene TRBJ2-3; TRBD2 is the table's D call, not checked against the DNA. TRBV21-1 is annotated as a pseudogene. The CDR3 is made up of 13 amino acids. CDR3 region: CARREFRTDTQYF. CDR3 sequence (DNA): TGTGCCCGTCGGGAGTTCCGCACAGATACGCAGTATTTT.

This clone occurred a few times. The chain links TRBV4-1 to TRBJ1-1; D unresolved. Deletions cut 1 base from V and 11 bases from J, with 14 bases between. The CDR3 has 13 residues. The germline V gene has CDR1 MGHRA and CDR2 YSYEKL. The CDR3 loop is CASSQVTRLEAFF. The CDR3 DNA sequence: TGCGCCAGCAGCCAAGTCACTCGCCTTGAGGCTTTCTTT.

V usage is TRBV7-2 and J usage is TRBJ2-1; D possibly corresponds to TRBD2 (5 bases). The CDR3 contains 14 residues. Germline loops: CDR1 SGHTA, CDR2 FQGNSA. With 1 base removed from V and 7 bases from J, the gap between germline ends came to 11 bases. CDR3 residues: CASSLGPGENEQFF. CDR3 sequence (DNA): TGTGCCAGCAGCTTAGGGCCCGGGGAGAATGAGCAGTTCTTC.

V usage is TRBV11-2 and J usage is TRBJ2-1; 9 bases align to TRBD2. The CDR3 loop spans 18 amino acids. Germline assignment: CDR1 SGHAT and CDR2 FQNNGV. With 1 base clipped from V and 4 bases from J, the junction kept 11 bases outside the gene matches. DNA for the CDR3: TGTGCCAGCAGCTTAGTTAGGTCCAGCGGGAGGACTTACAATGAGCAGTTCTTC. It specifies CASSLVRSSGRTYNEQFF.

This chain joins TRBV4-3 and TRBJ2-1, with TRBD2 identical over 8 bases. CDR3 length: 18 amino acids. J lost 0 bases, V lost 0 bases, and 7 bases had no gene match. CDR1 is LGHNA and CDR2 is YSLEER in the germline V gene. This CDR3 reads CASSQDPIAGSSYNEQFF. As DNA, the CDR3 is TGCGCCAGCAGCCAAGATCCAATAGCGGGGAGCTCCTACAATGAGCAGTTCTTC.

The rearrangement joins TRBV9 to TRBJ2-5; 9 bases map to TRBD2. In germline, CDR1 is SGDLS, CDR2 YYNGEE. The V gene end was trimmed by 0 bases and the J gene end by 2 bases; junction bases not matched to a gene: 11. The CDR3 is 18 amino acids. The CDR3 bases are TGTGCCAGCAGCGTAGGGCTAGCGGGAAACAATCTGCAAGAGACCCAGTACTTC. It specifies CASSVGLAGNNLQETQYF.